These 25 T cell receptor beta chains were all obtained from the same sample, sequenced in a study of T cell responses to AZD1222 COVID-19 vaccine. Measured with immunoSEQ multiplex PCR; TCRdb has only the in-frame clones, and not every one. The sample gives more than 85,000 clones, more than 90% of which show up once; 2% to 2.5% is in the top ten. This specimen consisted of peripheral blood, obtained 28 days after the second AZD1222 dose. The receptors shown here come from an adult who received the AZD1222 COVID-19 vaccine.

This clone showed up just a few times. The CDR3: CAISESANEKLFF. CDR3 bases: TGTGCCATCAGTGAGTCGGCTAATGAAAAACTGTTTTTT. The rearrangement links TRBV10-3 to TRBJ1-4; unclear D gene. The germline gives CDR1 ENHRY, CDR2 SYGVKD. V lost 0 bases and J lost 3, with 2 bases in between. This CDR3 has 13 residues.

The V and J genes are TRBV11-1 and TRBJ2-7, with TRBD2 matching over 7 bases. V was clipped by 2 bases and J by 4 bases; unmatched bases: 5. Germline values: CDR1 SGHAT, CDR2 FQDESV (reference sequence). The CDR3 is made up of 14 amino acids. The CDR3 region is CASSLSRGGYEQYF. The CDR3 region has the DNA TGTGCCAGCAGCTTATCGCGGGGAGGGTACGAGCAGTACTTC. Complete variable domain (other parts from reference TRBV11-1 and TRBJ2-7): EAEVAQSPRYKITEKSQAVAFWCDPISGHATLYWYRQILGQGPELLVQFQDESVVDDSQLPKDRFSAERLKGVDSTLKIQPAELGDSAMYLCASSLSRGGYEQYFGPGTRLTVT.

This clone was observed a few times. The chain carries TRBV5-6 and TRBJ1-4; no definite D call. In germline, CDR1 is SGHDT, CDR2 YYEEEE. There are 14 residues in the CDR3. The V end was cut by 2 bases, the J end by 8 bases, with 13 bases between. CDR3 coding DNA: TGTGCCAGCAGCTTTCCTGAGGGAGGGGAAAAACTGTTTTTT. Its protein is CASSFPEGGEKLFF. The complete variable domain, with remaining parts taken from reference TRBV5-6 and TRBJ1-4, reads DAGVTQSPTHLIKTRGQQVTLRCSPKSGHDTVSWYQQALGQGPQFIFQYYEEEERQRGNFPDRFSGHQFPNYSSELNVNALLLGDSALYLCASSFPEGGEKLFFGSGTQLSVL.

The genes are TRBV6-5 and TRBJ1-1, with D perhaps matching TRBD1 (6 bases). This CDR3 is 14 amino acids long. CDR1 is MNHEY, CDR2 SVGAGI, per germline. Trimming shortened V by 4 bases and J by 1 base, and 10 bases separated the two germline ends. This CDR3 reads CASSFLDRNTEAFF. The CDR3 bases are TGTGCCAGCAGTTTTCTGGACAGGAACACTGAAGCTTTCTTT.

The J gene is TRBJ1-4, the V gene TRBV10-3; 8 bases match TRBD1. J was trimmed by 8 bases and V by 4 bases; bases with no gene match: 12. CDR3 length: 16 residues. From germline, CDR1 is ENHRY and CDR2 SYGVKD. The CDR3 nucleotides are TGTGCCATCAGTGGCCTTCAGACAGGGGATTTGGAAAAACTGTTTTTT. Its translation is CAISGLQTGDLEKLFF.

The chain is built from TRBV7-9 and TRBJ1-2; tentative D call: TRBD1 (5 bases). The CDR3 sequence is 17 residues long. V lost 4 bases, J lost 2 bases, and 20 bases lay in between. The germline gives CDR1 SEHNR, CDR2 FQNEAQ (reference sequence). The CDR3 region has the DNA TGTGCCAGCAGCTCGCCCCCAGGTCAGGGCGGCAACTATGGCTACACCTTC. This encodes CASSSPPGQGGNYGYTF.

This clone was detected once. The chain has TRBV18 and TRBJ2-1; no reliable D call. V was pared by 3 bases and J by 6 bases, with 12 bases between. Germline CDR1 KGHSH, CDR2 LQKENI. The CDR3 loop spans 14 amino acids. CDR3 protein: CASSPDPSRNEQFF. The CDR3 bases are TGTGCCAGCTCACCGGACCCATCCCGCAATGAGCAGTTCTTC.

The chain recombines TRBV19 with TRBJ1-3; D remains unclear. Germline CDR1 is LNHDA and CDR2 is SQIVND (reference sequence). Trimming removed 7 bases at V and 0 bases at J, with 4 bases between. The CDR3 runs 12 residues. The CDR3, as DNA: TGTGCCAGTACTATCTCTGGAAACACCATATATTTT. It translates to CASTISGNTIYF.

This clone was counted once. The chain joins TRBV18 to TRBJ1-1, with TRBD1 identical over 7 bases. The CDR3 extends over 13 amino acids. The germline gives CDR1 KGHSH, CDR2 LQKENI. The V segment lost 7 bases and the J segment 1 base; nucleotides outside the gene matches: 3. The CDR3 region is CASCRGGNTEAFF. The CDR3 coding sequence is TGTGCCAGCTGCAGGGGGGGGAACACTGAAGCTTTCTTT.

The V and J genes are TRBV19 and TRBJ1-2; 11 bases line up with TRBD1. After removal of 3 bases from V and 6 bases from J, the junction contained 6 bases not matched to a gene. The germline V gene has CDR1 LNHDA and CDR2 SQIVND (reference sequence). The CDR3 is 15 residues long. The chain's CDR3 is CASSIGQGAPNGYTF. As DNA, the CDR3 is TGTGCCAGTAGTATCGGACAGGGGGCACCTAATGGCTACACCTTC.

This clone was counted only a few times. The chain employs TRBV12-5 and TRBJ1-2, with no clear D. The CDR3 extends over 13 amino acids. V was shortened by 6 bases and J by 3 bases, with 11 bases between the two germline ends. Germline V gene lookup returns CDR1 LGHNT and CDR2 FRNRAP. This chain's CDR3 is CASGADGYYGYTF. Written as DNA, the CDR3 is TGTGCTAGTGGAGCGGATGGCTACTATGGCTACACCTTC.

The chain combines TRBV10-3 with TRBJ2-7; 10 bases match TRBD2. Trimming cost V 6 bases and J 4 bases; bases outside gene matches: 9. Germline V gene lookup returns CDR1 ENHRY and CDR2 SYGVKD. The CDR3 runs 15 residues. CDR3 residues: CAISAESGGAYEQYF. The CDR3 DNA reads TGTGCCATCAGCGCCGAGAGCGGGGGGGCTTACGAGCAGTACTTC.

This CDR3 is CASSLDSGAYNEQFF. The DNA of the CDR3 is TGTGCCAGCAGCTTGGACAGCGGGGCGTACAATGAGCAGTTCTTC. The chain employs TRBV5-4 and TRBJ2-1; 7 bases line up with TRBD2. Unmatched junction bases numbered 4, after V lost 0 bases and J lost 4 bases. From germline, CDR1 is SGHNT and CDR2 YYREEE (reference sequence). The CDR3 covers 15 residues.

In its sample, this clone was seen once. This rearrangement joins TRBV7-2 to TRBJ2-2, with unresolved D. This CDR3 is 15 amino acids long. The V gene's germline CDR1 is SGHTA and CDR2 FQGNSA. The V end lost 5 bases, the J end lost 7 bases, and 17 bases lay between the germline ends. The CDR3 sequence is CASSDRYNSRGELFF. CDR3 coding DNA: TGTGCCAGCAGCGACCGGTACAATTCCCGCGGGGAGCTGTTTTTT.

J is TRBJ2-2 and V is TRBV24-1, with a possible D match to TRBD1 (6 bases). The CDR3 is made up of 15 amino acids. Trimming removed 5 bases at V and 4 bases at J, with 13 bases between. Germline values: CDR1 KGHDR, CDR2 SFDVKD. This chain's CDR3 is CATSGYRDSTGELFF. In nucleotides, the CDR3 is TGTGCCACCAGTGGATACAGGGATAGCACCGGGGAGCTGTTTTTT.

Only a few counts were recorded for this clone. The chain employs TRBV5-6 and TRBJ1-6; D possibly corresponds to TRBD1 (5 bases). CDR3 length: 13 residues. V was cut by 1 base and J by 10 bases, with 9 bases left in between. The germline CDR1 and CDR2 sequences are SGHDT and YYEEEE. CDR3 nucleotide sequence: TGTGCCAGCAGCTTGTCGCGGGACTCACCCCTCCACTTT. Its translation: CASSLSRDSPLHF.

The CDR3 DNA is TGTGCCAGCAGTTTATCTGGACAGCCACCCTACGAGCAGTACTTC. Encoded protein: CASSLSGQPPYEQYF. The chain links TRBV27 to TRBJ2-7; TRBD1 might be the D (6 bases). V lost 0 bases, J lost 2 bases, and 11 bases lay in between. The germline CDR1 and CDR2 sequences are MNHEY and SMNVEV (reference sequence). The CDR3 has 15 amino acids.

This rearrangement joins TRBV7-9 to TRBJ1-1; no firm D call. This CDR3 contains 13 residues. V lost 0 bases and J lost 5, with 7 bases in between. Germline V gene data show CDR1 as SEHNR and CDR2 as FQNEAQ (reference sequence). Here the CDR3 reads CASSLAAGTEAFF. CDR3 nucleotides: TGTGCCAGCAGCTTAGCGGCGGGGACTGAAGCTTTCTTT.

The chain's CDR3 is CASSQTGFMNTEAFF. CDR3 in DNA: TGCGCCAGCAGCCAGACAGGTTTCATGAACACTGAAGCTTTCTTT. V is TRBV5-1 and J is TRBJ1-1; D may be TRBD1 (6 bases). The CDR3 extends over 15 amino acids. Looked up from germline, CDR1 is SGHRS and CDR2 is YFSETQ. Trimming stripped 4 bases from V and 0 bases from J, with 13 bases between. The full variable domain, with the rest looked up from reference TRBV5-1 and TRBJ1-1, is KAGVTQTPRYLIKTRGQQVTLSCSPISGHRSVSWYQQTPGQGLQFLFEYFSETQRNKGNFPGRFSGRQFSNSRSEMNVSTLELGDSALYLCASSQTGFMNTEAFFGQGTRLTVV.

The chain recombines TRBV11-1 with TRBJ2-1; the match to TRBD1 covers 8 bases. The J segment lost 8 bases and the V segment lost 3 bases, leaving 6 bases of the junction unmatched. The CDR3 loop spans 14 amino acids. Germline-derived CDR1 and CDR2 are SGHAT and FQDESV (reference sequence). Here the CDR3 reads CASSFGQGVHEQFF. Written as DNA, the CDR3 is TGTGCCAGCAGCTTTGGACAGGGTGTTCATGAGCAGTTCTTC.

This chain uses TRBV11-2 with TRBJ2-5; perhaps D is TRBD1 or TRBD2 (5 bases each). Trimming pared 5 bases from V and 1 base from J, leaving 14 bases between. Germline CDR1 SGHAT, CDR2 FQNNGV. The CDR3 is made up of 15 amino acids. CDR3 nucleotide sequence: TGTGCCAGCAGCCACGGGACCCTCGCCCAAGAGACCCAGTACTTC. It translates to CASSHGTLAQETQYF.

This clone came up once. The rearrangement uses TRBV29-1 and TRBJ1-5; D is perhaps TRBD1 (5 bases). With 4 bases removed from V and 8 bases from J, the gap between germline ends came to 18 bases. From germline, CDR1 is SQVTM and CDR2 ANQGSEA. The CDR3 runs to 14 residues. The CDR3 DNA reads TGCAGCGTTGTCGGCGGCGCTAAAGGGGAGCCCCAGCATTTT. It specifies CSVVGGAKGEPQHF.

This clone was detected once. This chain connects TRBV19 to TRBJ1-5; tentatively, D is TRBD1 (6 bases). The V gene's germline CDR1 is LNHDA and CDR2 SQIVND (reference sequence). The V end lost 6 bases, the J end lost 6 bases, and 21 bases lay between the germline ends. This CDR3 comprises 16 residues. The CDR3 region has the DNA TGTGCCAGTAGAAGGTGGGCAGGGGATATCATTCAGCCCCAGCATTTT. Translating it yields CASRRWAGDIIQPQHF.

The CDR3 protein is CASSLIASSTDTQYF. The CDR3 DNA is TGTGCCAGCAGCTTAATTGCGTCTAGCACAGATACGCAGTATTTT. This chain links TRBV7-3 with TRBJ2-3; no clear D gene. With 1 base removed from V and 0 bases from J, the gap between germline ends came to 8 bases. Germline CDR1 reads SGHTA; CDR2 reads FQGTGA. There are 15 residues in the CDR3.

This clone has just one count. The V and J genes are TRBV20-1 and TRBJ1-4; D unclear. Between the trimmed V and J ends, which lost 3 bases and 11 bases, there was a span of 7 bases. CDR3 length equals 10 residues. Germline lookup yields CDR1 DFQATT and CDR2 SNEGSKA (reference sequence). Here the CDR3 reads CSARRGKLFF. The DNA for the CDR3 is TGCAGTGCTAGGCGCGGTAAACTGTTTTTT.